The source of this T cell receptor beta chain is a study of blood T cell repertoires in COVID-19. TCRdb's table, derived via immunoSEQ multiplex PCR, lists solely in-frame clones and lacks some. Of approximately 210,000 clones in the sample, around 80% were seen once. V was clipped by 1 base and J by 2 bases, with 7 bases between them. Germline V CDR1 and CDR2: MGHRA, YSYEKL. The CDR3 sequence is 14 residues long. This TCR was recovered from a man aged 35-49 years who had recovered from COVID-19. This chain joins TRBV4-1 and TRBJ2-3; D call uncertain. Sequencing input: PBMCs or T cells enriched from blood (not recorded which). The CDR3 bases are TGCGCCAGCAGCCAAGTTCTTCCCACAGATACGCAGTATTTT. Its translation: CASSQVLPTDTQYF.